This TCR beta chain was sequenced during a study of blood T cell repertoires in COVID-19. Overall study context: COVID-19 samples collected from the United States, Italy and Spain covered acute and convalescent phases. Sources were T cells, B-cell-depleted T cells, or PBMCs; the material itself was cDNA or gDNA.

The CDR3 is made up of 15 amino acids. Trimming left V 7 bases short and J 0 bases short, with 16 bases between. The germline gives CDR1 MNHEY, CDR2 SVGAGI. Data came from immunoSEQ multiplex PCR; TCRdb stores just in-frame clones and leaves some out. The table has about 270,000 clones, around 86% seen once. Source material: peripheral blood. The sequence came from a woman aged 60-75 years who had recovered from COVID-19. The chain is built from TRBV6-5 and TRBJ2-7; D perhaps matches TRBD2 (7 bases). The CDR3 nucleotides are TGTGCCAGCACAGAGGGGGGGTATGGCTCCTACGAGCAGTACTTC. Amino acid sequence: CASTEGGYGSYEQYF.